This T cell receptor (beta chain) emerged from a study of T-cell reconstitution after alpha-beta-depleted transplantation in children. Preparation of the TCRbeta library was carried out with unique molecular identifiers. TCRdb called the PCR reads again in MiXCR, with one record for every CDR3 protein. The sample carries some 640,000 distinct CDR3 sequences, around 17% recorded once. In this sample, this clonotype turned up many times. The ends lost 3 bases at V and 6 bases at J; junction bases unmatched: 10. This CDR3 spans 17 amino acids. Per germline, CDR1 PRHDT and CDR2 FYEKMQ (reference sequence).

The input for sequencing was PBMCs from the stem cell graft donor, taken from the stem cell graft. The chain employs TRBV13 and TRBJ2-1; 11 bases are a match to TRBD1. The source is a human donor who donated a stem cell graft to a child with acute myeloid leukemia. Written as DNA, the CDR3 is TGTGCCAGCAGCTTTCGGACAGGGGGCGATATCCCCAATGAGCAGTTCTTC. As protein: CASSFRTGGDIPNEQFF.